The 32 T cell receptor beta chains listed next were all sequenced from one sample in a study of cytomegalovirus exposure and HLA in healthy donors. The study ran its PCR with 60 Vbeta and 13 Jbeta primers. Sequencing used immunoSEQ multiplex PCR; TCRdb keeps in-frame clones, though not all of them. The repertoire consists of about 110,000 clones, with 82% occurring once and the leading ten covering less than 3.5%. Sequences were obtained from PBMCs. These receptors were taken from a man in his thirties or forties in good health and CMV-seropositive.

The V and J genes are TRBV10-2 and TRBJ2-3; 7 bases are a match to TRBD1. The ends lost 3 bases at V and 4 bases at J; junction bases unmatched: 4. In germline, CDR1 is WSHSY, CDR2 SAAADI. The CDR3 totals 14 residues. The CDR3: CASSDQGEADTQYF. In nucleotides, the CDR3 is TGCGCCAGCAGTGACCAGGGGGAAGCAGATACGCAGTATTTT.

The J gene is TRBJ2-3, the V gene TRBV15; 9 bases fit TRBD2. The germline V gene encodes CDR1 LNHNV and CDR2 YYDKDF (reference sequence). With 0 bases clipped from V and 6 bases from J, the junction kept 4 bases outside the gene matches. This CDR3 contains 15 residues. In nucleotides, the CDR3 is TGTGCCACCAGCAGAGAAGCGGGGGGTGGGGATACGCAGTATTTT. Its protein product is CATSREAGGGDTQYF.

The CDR3 sequence: CASSVQSSGNTIYF. CDR3 nucleotide sequence: TGCGCCAGCAGCGTACAGAGCTCTGGAAACACCATATATTTT. This chain joins TRBV5-1 and TRBJ1-3; no firm D call. With 4 bases removed from V and 0 bases from J, the gap between germline ends came to 8 bases. This CDR3 has 14 amino acids. The V gene's germline CDR1 is SGHRS and CDR2 YFSETQ.

The gene calls are TRBV5-1 and TRBJ2-1; D gene uncertain. Germline assignment: CDR1 SGHRS and CDR2 YFSETQ. This CDR3 spans 12 amino acids. V lost 1 base and J 5 bases, leaving 4 bases between the germline ends. The DNA for the CDR3 is TGCGCCAGCAGCTTGACAGACAATGAGCAGTTCTTC. This gives the protein CASSLTDNEQFF.

The chain recombines TRBV5-8 with TRBJ1-5; D ambiguous. Trimming pared 0 bases from V and 0 bases from J, leaving 10 bases between. Germline CDR1 SGHTS, CDR2 YDEGEE. The CDR3 is 16 residues long. For the CDR3, the DNA is TGTGCCAGCAGCTTGGTGGTCGGGGATAGCAATCAGCCCCAGCATTTT. This encodes CASSLVVGDSNQPQHF. The entire variable domain, with the rest obtained from reference TRBV5-8 and TRBJ1-5, is as follows: EAGVTQSPTHLIKTRGQQATLRCSPISGHTSVYWYQQALGLGLQFLLWYDEGEERNRGNFPPRFSGRQFPNYSSELNVNALELEDSALYLCASSLVVGDSNQPQHFGDGTRLSIL.

This sequence joins TRBV19 and TRBJ1-1; TRBD1 agrees at 9 bases. The CDR3 length is 17 residues. Germline CDR1 is LNHDA and CDR2 is SQIVND (reference sequence). V was clipped by 1 base and J by 5 bases; unmatched bases: 11. The CDR3 nucleotides are TGTGCCAGTAGTATAGTTCCGACAGGGGGTCGGTCGACTGAAGCTTTCTTT. Amino acids: CASSIVPTGGRSTEAFF.

The chain recombines TRBV6-4 with TRBJ2-5, with TRBD2 matching over 14 bases. The ends lost 4 bases at V and 8 bases at J; junction bases unmatched: 3. This CDR3 has 14 residues. Germline assignment: CDR1 MRHNA and CDR2 SNTAGT. CDR3 bases: TGTGCCAGCAGTGCGACTAGCGGGGGGGGAACCCAGTACTTC. Translation gives CASSATSGGGTQYF.

This clone was seen a few times. The chain combines TRBV13 with TRBJ2-1, with a possible D match to TRBD1 (6 bases). Germline V lookup: CDR1 PRHDT, CDR2 FYEKMQ (reference sequence). The CDR3 extends over 12 amino acids. V was clipped by 2 bases and J by 9 bases, with 8 bases between them. The CDR3 loop reads CASSLLGGEQFF. In DNA, the CDR3 is TGTGCCAGCAGCTTACTAGGGGGTGAGCAGTTCTTC.

CDR3 nucleotides: TGCGCCAGCAGCCTCAGACAGGGAGGAACAGATACGCAGTATTTT. It encodes CASSLRQGGTDTQYF. V usage is TRBV5-1 and J usage is TRBJ2-3, with D tentatively TRBD1 (7 bases). This CDR3 is 15 amino acids long. The V gene's germline CDR1 is SGHRS and CDR2 YFSETQ. V was pared by 4 bases and J by 3 bases, with 15 bases between.

The chain is built from TRBV5-4 and TRBJ1-1; TRBD1 aligns across 7 bases. J was trimmed by 1 base and V by 4 bases; bases with no gene match: 7. This CDR3 has 15 residues. CDR1 is SGHNT and CDR2 is YYREEE in the germline V gene (reference sequence). The CDR3 protein is CASSRVAGGNTEAFF. The CDR3 DNA sequence: TGTGCCAGCAGCCGAGTGGCAGGGGGGAACACTGAAGCTTTCTTT.

The V and J genes are TRBV27 and TRBJ1-2, with 9 bases matching TRBD1. Unmatched junction bases numbered 5, after V lost 3 bases and J lost 3 bases. This CDR3 region has 15 residues. From germline, CDR1 is MNHEY and CDR2 SMNVEV (reference sequence). In DNA, the CDR3 is TGTGCCAGCAGTTTTGTAGGGACAGGGCACTATGGCTACACCTTC. Translation: CASSFVGTGHYGYTF.

V usage is TRBV6-5 and J usage is TRBJ2-7; 7 bases fit TRBD2. V dropped 8 bases and J dropped 3; count of bases not matched to a gene: 10. The CDR3 is made up of 14 amino acids. CDR1 is MNHEY, CDR2 SVGAGI, per germline. This chain's CDR3 is CASSRGERDYEQYF. The DNA of the CDR3 is TGTGCCAGCTCCCGGGGGGAGCGGGACTACGAGCAGTACTTC.

This rearrangement joins TRBV7-9 to TRBJ1-6; 7 bases align to TRBD1. CDR3 size: 14 residues. Losses at the gene ends were 5 bases for V and 7 bases for J; bases not matched to a gene: 5. CDR1 SEHNR and CDR2 FQNEAQ come from the germline V gene (reference sequence). CDR3 bases: TGTGCCAGCAGCCCTCCGGGACAGAATTCACCCCTCCACTTT. Residues: CASSPPGQNSPLHF. Full variable domain (missing parts from reference TRBV7-9 and TRBJ1-6): DTGVSQNPRHKITKRGQNVTFRCDPISEHNRLYWYRQTLGQGPEFLTYFQNEAQLEKSRLLSDRFSAERPKGSFSTLEIQRTEQGDSAMYLCASSPPGQNSPLHFGNGTRLTVT.

This clone occurred a few times. In nucleotides, the CDR3 is TGTGCCAGCAGCAAAGGACAGGGCCTCCACCAAGAGACCCAGTACTTC. Amino acid sequence: CASSKGQGLHQETQYF. The gene calls are TRBV21-1 and TRBJ2-5; the table's D call of TRBD1 was not tested on the DNA. TRBV21-1 is a listed pseudogene. CDR3 size: 16 residues.

V and J are TRBV27 and TRBJ2-1, with 12 bases identical to TRBD2. CDR3 length: 15 amino acids. J lost 7 bases, V lost 5 bases, and 6 bases had no gene match. Per germline, CDR1 MNHEY and CDR2 SMNVEV (reference sequence). In DNA, the CDR3 is TGTGCCAGCAGTCCGCTAGCGGGGGGGCGGAATGAGCAGTTCTTC. As protein: CASSPLAGGRNEQFF.

This chain links TRBV6-6 with TRBJ1-2, with 7 bases fitting TRBD1. The germline V gene encodes CDR1 MNHNY and CDR2 SVGAGI (reference sequence). The CDR3 runs to 14 residues. With V trimmed by 7 bases and J by 5 bases, 10 bases remained unmatched. DNA of the CDR3: TGTGCCAGCACCATCCGGGACAGCACTTATGGCTACACCTTC. Translating gives CASTIRDSTYGYTF.

This chain joins TRBV6-1 and TRBJ1-2, with TRBD1 identical over 7 bases. The V segment lost 5 bases and the J segment 2 bases; nucleotides outside the gene matches: 5. Germline CDR1 reads MNHNS; CDR2 reads SASEGT. This CDR3 spans 14 amino acids. The CDR3 sequence: CASSPQGPNYGYTF. As DNA, the CDR3 is TGTGCCAGCAGTCCACAGGGGCCCAACTATGGCTACACCTTC.

The chain couples TRBV5-6 to TRBJ2-7, with unresolved D. The CDR3 loop spans 12 amino acids. V gave up 4 bases and J gave up 0 bases, with 5 bases separating them. Germline CDR1 reads SGHDT; CDR2 reads YYEEEE. For the CDR3, the DNA is TGTGCCAGCAGCCTGAGCTCCTACGAGCAGTACTTC. Amino acid sequence: CASSLSSYEQYF.

The chain combines TRBV19 with TRBJ1-6; D uncertain. Germline CDR1 is LNHDA and CDR2 is SQIVND (reference sequence). The CDR3 runs to 15 residues. V was cut by 7 bases and J by 6 bases, with 16 bases left in between. CDR3 amino acids: CASNPAGGTNSPLHF. The CDR3, as DNA: TGTGCCAGTAACCCCGCAGGTGGTACTAATTCACCCCTCCACTTT.

The chain combines TRBV27 with TRBJ1-1; D not certain. V lost 5 bases, J lost 6 bases, and 13 bases lay in between. Germline CDR1 reads MNHEY; CDR2 reads SMNVEV (reference sequence). The CDR3 covers 13 residues. This CDR3 reads CASSPYEGAEAFF. The CDR3 nucleotides are TGTGCCAGCAGTCCATACGAGGGTGCTGAAGCTTTCTTT.

The rearrangement joins TRBV5-1 to TRBJ1-1; 9 bases map to TRBD1. This CDR3 comprises 14 residues. Germline V gives CDR1 SGHRS, CDR2 YFSETQ. The V and J ends lost 4 bases and 4 bases, in that order; junction bases with no gene match: 5. The CDR3 bases are TGCGCCAGCAGCCTAGGGACAGGGATCACTGAAGCTTTCTTT. This sequence encodes CASSLGTGITEAFF. The full variable domain, its missing parts supplied by reference TRBV5-1 and TRBJ1-1, is KAGVTQTPRYLIKTRGQQVTLSCSPISGHRSVSWYQQTPGQGLQFLFEYFSETQRNKGNFPGRFSGRQFSNSRSEMNVSTLELGDSALYLCASSLGTGITEAFFGQGTRLTVV.

The J gene is TRBJ1-2, the V gene TRBV6-5, with D possibly matching TRBD1 (6 bases). Germline V lookup: CDR1 MNHEY, CDR2 SVGAGI. CDR3 length equals 16 residues. V lost 0 bases to trimming and J lost 3 bases, with 14 bases between them. The CDR3 spells CASSYSIVGAHYGYTF. The CDR3 DNA reads as TGTGCCAGCAGTTACTCGATAGTGGGGGCTCACTATGGCTACACCTTC.

This clone was detected only a few times. The rearrangement uses TRBV10-3 and TRBJ1-4; 8 bases align to TRBD1. Germline lookup yields CDR1 ENHRY and CDR2 SYGVKD. The trim removed 0 bases at V and 9 bases at J, leaving 9 bases unmatched. The length of the CDR3 is 16 residues. CDR3 sequence reads: CAISESGGTGIQKLFF. In DNA form, the CDR3 reads TGTGCCATCAGTGAGTCAGGAGGGACAGGAATCCAAAAACTGTTTTTT.

The chain employs TRBV2 and TRBJ2-1; 7 bases match TRBD2. This CDR3 is built from 18 residues. Germline V gene sequence: CDR1 SNHLY, CDR2 FYNNEI. J lost 7 bases, V lost 2 bases, and 17 bases had no gene match. The CDR3 DNA is TGTGCCAGCAGTGAATTAGTGGCTAGCGGATTATCTCCAAATGAGCAGTTCTTC. Translated: CASSELVASGLSPNEQFF.

The chain is built from TRBV19 and TRBJ1-6, with D possibly matching TRBD1 (5 bases). The CDR3 is made up of 13 amino acids. Trimming took 1 base from V and 9 from J, leaving 7 bases between them. Germline assignment: CDR1 LNHDA and CDR2 SQIVND (reference sequence). The CDR3: CASSIGGISPLHF. Here the CDR3 DNA reads TGTGCCAGTAGTATAGGGGGCATTTCACCCCTCCACTTT.

The genes are TRBV19 and TRBJ1-1; possibly TRBD1 for D (6 bases). The V end lost 7 bases, the J end lost 1 base, and 16 bases lay between the germline ends. Germline lookup yields CDR1 LNHDA and CDR2 SQIVND (reference sequence). CDR3 size: 15 residues. CDR3 sequence: CASTFGGRSNTEAFF. For the CDR3, the DNA is TGTGCCAGTACCTTCGGGGGGCGGTCGAACACTGAAGCTTTCTTT.

The V and J genes are TRBV5-1 and TRBJ2-2; maybe TRBD1 (6 bases). V was trimmed by 0 bases and J by 0 bases, leaving 12 bases between them. The CDR3 contains 17 residues. The V gene's germline CDR1 is SGHRS and CDR2 YFSETQ. CDR3 coding DNA: TGCGCCAGCAGCTTGGGTACAGGGCCTGCGAACACCGGGGAGCTGTTTTTT. Translating it yields CASSLGTGPANTGELFF.

The genes are TRBV10-1 and TRBJ2-2; TRBD1 is a possible D gene (6 bases). The CDR3 consists of 16 residues. Germline V gene data show CDR1 as WNHNN and CDR2 as SYGVQD (reference sequence). The ends were cut back, 2 bases at V and 2 bases at J, with 12 bases in the middle. The DNA for the CDR3 is TGCGCCAGCAGTGAGAAAAGGGACACCAACACCGGGGAGCTGTTTTTT. Amino acid sequence: CASSEKRDTNTGELFF.

The rearrangement uses TRBV19 and TRBJ1-1, with 9 bases fitting TRBD1. Unmatched junction bases numbered 8, after V lost 5 bases and J lost 1 base. Germline loops: CDR1 LNHDA, CDR2 SQIVND (reference sequence). There are 16 residues in the CDR3. The chain's CDR3 is CASSPNYRGQNTEAFF. CDR3 DNA: TGTGCCAGTAGTCCAAACTACAGGGGGCAGAACACTGAAGCTTTCTTT. Drawing the rest from reference TRBV19 and TRBJ1-1, the complete variable domain is DGGITQSPKYLFRKEGQNVTLSCEQNLNHDAMYWYRQDPGQGLRLIYYSQIVNDFQKGDIAEGYSVSREKKESFPLTVTSAQKNPTAFYLCASSPNYRGQNTEAFFGQGTRLTVV.

This clone was detected only a few times. This chain joins TRBV7-9 and TRBJ2-4; D is undetermined. CDR1 is SEHNR, CDR2 FQNEAQ, per germline (reference sequence). The V gene lost 4 bases and the J gene lost 5 bases, with 6 bases spanning the gap. The CDR3 spans 12 residues. CDR3 DNA: TGTGCCAGCAGCTCGTATCAAAACATTCAGTACTTC. This encodes CASSSYQNIQYF.

The V gene is TRBV5-6, the J gene TRBJ1-5; no firm D call. V was cut by 0 bases and J by 1 base, with 8 bases left in between. The germline V gene has CDR1 SGHDT and CDR2 YYEEEE. This CDR3 spans 15 amino acids. DNA of the CDR3: TGTGCCAGCAGCTTGGGTGGCAGGAGCAATCAGCCCCAGCATTTT. Encoded protein: CASSLGGRSNQPQHF.

V and J are TRBV2 and TRBJ2-3; 11 positions match TRBD1. With 6 bases clipped from V and 3 bases from J, the junction kept 8 bases outside the gene matches. CDR3 length: 16 amino acids. Germline V gene data show CDR1 as SNHLY and CDR2 as FYNNEI. The CDR3 here is CASRDRGRLQTDTQYF. CDR3 bases: TGTGCCAGCAGGGACAGGGGGCGCCTCCAGACAGATACGCAGTATTTT.